This T cell receptor (beta chain) is from a study of T cells after yellow fever vaccination. Findings and caveats of the study: Peaking on day 5 versus 15, the secondary response was faster but weaker. CD4 and CD8 compartments shared a small share of clonotypes, likely from convergent recombination. Contamination of FACS-sorted repertoires by abundant clonotypes from the bulk population could occur.

In this sample, this clonotype turned up many times. Its cognate antigen is unknown. Trimming stripped 1 base from V and 4 bases from J, with 15 bases between. CDR1 is MGHRA and CDR2 is YSYEKL in the germline V gene. This CDR3 contains 16 residues. By 5'RACE template switching, TCR cDNA was produced, with a universal primer site and UMIs added in the process. TCRdb reprocessed the 5' RACE reads with MiXCR, giving one entry per CDR3 protein. This repertoire shows roughly 310,000 distinct CDR3 sequences, less than 4.5% found once; its top ten account for roughly a quarter. The sequence derives from a man aged 18 to 35 who received the YFV17D yellow fever vaccine. The chain recombines TRBV4-1 with TRBJ2-3; weak D call: TRBD2 (6 bases). The sample consisted of PBMCs, taken on the day of the yellow fever booster vaccination. The CDR3 nucleotides are TGCGCCAGCAGCCAAGCTAGGACGGGGAGGCCAGATACGCAGTATTTT. Amino acids: CASSQARTGRPDTQYF.